This T cell receptor (beta chain) stems from a study of blood T cell repertoires in COVID-19. Background on the study: Sample material is recorded as cDNA or gDNA derived from T cells, B-cell-depleted T cells, or PBMCs.

Trimming cost V 2 bases and J 4 bases; bases outside gene matches: 5. CDR1 is MNHNS and CDR2 is SASEGT in the germline V gene. CDR3 length equals 16 residues. The assay was immunoSEQ multiplex PCR, and TCRdb's table has in-frame clones only and misses some. Seen here are approximately 250,000 clones, around 93% observed once, and the top ten hold about 3%. The rearrangement uses TRBV6-1 and TRBJ2-7; 13 bases line up with TRBD2. This TCR was recovered from a man aged 35 to 55 who had been exposed to COVID-19. The material sequenced was PBMCs or T cells enriched from blood (not recorded which). CDR3 nucleotide sequence: TGTGCCAGCAGTGAATCACTAGCGGGAGGGCCTTACGAGCAGTACTTC. Protein product: CASSESLAGGPYEQYF.